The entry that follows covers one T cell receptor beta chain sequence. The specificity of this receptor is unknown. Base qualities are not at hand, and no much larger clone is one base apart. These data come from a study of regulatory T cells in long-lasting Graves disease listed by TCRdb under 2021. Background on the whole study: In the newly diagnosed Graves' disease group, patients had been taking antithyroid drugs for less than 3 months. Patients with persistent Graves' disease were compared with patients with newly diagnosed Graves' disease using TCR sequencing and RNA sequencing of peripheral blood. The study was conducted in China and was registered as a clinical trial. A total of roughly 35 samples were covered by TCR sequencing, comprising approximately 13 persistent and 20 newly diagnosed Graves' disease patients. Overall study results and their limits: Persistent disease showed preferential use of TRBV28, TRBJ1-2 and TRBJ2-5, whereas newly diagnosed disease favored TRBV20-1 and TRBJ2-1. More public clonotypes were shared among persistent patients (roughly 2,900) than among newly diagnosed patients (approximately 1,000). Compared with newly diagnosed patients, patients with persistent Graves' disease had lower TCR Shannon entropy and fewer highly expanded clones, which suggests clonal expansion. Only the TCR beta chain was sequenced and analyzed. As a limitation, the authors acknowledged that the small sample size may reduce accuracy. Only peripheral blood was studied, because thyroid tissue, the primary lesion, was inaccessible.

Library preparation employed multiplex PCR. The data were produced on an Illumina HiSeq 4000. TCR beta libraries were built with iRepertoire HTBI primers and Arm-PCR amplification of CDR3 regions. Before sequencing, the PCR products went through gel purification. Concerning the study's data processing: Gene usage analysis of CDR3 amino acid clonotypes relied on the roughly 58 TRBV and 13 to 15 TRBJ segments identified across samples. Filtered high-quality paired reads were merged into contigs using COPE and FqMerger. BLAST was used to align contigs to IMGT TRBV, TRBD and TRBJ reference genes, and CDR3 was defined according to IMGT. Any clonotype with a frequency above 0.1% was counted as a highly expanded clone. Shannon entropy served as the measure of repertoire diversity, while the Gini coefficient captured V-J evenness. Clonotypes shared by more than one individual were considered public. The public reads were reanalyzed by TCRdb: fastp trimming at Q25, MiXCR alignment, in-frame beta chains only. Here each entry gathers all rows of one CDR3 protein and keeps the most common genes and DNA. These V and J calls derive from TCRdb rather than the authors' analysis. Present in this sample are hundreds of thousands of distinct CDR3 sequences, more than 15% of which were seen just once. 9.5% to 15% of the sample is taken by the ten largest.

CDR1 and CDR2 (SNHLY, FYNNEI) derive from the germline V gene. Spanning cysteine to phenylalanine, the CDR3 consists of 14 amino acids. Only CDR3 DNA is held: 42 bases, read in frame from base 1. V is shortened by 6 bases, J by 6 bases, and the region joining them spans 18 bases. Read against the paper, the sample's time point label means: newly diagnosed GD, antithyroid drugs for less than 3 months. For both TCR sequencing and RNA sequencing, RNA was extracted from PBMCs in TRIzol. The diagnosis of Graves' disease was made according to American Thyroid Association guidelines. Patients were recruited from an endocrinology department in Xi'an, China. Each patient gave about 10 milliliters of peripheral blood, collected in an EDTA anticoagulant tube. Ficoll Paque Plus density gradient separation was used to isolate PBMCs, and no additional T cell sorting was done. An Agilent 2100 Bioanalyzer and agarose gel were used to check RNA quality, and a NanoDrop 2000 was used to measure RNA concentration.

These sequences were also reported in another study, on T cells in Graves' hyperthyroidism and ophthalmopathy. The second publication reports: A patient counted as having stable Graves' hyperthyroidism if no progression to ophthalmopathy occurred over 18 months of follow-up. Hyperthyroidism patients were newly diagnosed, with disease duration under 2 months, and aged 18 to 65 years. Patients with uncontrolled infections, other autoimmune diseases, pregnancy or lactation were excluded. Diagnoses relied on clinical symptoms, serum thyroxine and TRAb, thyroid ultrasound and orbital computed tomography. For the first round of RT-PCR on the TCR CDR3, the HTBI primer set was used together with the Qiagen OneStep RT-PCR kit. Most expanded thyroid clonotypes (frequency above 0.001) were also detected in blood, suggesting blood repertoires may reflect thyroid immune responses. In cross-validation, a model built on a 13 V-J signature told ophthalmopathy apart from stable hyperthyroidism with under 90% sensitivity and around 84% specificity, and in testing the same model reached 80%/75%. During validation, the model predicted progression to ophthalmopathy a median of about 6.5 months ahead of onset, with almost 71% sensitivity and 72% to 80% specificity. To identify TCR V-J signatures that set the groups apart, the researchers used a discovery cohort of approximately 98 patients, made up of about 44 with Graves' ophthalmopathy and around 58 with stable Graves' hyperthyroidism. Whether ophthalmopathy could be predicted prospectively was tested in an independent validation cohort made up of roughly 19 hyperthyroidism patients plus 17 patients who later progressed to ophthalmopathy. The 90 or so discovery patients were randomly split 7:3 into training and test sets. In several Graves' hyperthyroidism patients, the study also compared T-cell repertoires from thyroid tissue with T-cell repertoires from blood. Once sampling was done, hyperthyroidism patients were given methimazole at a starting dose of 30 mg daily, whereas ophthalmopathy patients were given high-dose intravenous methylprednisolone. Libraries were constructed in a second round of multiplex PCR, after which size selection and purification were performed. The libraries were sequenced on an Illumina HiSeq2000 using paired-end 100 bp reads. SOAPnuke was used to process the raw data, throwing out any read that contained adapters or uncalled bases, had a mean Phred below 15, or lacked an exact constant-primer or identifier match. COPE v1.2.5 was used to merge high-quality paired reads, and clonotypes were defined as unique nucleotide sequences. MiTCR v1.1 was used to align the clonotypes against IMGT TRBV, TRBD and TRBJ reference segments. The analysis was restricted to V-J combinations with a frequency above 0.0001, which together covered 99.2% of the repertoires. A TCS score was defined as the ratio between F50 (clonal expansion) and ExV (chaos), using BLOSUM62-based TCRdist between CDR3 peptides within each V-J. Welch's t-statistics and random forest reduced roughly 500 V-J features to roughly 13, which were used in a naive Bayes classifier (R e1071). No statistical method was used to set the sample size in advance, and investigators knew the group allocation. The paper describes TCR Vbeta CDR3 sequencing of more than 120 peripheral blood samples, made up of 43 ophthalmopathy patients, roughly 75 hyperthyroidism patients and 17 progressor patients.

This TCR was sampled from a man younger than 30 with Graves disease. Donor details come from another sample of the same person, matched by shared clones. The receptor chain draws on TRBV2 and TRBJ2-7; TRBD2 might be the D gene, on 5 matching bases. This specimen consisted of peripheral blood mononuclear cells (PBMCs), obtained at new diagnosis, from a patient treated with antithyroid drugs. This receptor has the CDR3 CASRAVKRLSEQYF. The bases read TGTGCCAGCAGGGCAGTGAAGCGGCTTTCCGAGCAGTACTTC.